This T cell receptor (beta chain) stems from a study of blood T cell repertoires in COVID-19. This CDR3 is 13 amino acids long. CDR1 and CDR2 (germline): SQVTM, ANQGSEA. V lost 8 bases and J lost 0, with 13 bases in between. In the original analysis: Reference gene primer amplification gave estimated nucleated cell counts. Here immunoSEQ multiplex PCR was the method, and the copy in TCRdb shows in-frame clones only, minus some. V, J and clone size were drawn from that table, and D and trimming were deduced from the DNA. In the table there are 20,000 to 25,000 clones, around 82% of which are singletons.

Sequencing was carried out using peripheral blood. The sequence was collected from a man aged 35 to 55 with acute or convalescent COVID-19. V gene TRBV29-1 combines with J gene TRBJ1-1, with unresolved D. The CDR3 sequence is CSSEGSVNTEAFF. The CDR3 DNA is TGCAGCAGCGAGGGAAGTGTGAACACTGAAGCTTTCTTT.